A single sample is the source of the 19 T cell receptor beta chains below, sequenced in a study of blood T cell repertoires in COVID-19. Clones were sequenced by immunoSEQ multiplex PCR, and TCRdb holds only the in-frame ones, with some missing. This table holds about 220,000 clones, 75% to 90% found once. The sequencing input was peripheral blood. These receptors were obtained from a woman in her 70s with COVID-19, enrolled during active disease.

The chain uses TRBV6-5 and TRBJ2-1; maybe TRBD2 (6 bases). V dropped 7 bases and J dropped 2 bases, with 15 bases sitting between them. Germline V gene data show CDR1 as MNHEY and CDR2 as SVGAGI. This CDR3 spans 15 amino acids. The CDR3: CASNTGTLPYNEQFF. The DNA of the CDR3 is TGTGCCAGCAACACCGGGACTTTACCCTACAATGAGCAGTTCTTC.

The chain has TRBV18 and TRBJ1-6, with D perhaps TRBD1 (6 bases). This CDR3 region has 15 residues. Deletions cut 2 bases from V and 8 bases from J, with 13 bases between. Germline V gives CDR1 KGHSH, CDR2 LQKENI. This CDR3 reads CASSPGGQLYSPLHF. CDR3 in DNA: TGTGCCAGCTCACCAGGCGGACAGCTTTATTCACCCCTCCACTTT.

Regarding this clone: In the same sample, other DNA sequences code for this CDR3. CDR3 sequence reads: CASRGAGASYNEQFF. The CDR3 DNA sequence: TGTGCCAGTAGGGGGGCGGGGGCCTCCTACAATGAGCAGTTCTTC. J is TRBJ2-1 and V is TRBV19, with D maybe TRBD2 (7 bases). The CDR3 length is 15 residues. In germline, CDR1 is LNHDA, CDR2 SQIVND (reference sequence). Trimming left V 6 bases short and J 0 bases short, with 12 bases between.

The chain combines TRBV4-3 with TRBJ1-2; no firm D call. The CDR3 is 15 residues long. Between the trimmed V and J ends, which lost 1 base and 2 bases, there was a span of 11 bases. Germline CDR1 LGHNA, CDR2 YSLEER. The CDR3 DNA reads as TGCGCCAGCAGCCAAGTCGGTCCGGTAAACTATGGCTACACCTTC. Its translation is CASSQVGPVNYGYTF.

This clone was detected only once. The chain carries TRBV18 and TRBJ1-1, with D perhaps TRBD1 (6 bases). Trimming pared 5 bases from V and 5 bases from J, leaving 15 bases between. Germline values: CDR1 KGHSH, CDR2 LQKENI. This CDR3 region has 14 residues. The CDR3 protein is CASSYRVGKTEAFF. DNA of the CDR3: TGTGCCAGCTCATACAGGGTAGGGAAAACTGAAGCTTTCTTT.

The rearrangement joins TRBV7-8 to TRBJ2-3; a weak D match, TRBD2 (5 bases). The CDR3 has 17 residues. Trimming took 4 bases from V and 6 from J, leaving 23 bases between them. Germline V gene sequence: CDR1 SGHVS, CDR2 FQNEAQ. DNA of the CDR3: TGTGCCAGCAGCTCAGAGGGCGGTACTGTGATGTGGGATACGCAGTATTTT. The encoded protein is CASSSEGGTVMWDTQYF.

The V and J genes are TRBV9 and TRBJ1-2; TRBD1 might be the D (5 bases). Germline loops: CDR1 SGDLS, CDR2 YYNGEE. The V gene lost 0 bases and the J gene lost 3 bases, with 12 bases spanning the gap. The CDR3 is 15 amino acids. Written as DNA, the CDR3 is TGTGCCAGCAGCGTAGGGGTAGGGGAGGACTATGGCTACACCTTC. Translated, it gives CASSVGVGEDYGYTF. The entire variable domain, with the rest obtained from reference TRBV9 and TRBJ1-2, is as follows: DSGVTQTPKHLITATGQRVTLRCSPRSGDLSVYWYQQSLDQGLQFLIQYYNGEERAKGNILERFSAQQFPDLHSELNLSSLELGDSALYFCASSVGVGEDYGYTFGSGTRLTVV.

The CDR3 DNA follows: TGTGCCAGCAGTGGACTAGCGGGATACCCGTCCTACGAGCAGTACTTC. Translating gives CASSGLAGYPSYEQYF. V usage is TRBV6-1 and J usage is TRBJ2-7, with 11 positions matching TRBD2. The germline CDR1 and CDR2 sequences are MNHNS and SASEGT. This CDR3 contains 16 residues. After removal of 4 bases from V and 1 base from J, the junction contained 6 bases not matched to a gene.

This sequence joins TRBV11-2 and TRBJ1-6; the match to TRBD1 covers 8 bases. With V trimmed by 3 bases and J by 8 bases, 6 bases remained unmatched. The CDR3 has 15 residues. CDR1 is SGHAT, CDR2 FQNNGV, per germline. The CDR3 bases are TGTGCCAGCAGCTTCATGGACAGGGCCTATTCACCCCTCCACTTT. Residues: CASSFMDRAYSPLHF.

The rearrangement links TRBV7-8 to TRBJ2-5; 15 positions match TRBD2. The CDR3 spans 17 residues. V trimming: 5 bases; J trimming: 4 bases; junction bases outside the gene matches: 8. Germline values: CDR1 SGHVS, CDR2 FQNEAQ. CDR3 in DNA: TGTGCCAGCAGCCCCGGACTAGCGGGAGGGTGGGGAGAGACCCAGTACTTC. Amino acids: CASSPGLAGGWGETQYF.

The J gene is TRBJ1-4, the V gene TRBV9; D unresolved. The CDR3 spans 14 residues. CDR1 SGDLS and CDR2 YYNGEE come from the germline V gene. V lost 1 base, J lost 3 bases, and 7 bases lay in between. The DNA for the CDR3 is TGTGCCAGCAGCGTAAACCAGGCTAATGAAAAACTGTTTTTT. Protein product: CASSVNQANEKLFF.

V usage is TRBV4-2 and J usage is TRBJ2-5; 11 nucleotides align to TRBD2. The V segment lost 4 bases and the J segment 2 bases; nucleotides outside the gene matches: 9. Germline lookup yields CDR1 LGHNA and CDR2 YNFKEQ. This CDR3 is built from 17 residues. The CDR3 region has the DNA TGTGCCAGCAGCCTCAGAGGGACTAGCGGACTTCAAGAGACCCAGTACTTC. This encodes CASSLRGTSGLQETQYF.

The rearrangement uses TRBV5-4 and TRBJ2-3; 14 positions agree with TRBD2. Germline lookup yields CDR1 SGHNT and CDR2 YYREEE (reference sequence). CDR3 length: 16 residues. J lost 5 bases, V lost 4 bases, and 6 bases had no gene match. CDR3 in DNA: TGTGCCAGCAGCCTGGGACTAGCGGGAGCGAAAGATACGCAGTATTTT. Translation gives CASSLGLAGAKDTQYF.

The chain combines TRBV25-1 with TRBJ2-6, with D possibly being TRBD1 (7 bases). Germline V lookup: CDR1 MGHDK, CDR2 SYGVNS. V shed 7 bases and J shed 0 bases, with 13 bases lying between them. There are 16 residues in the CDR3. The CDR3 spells CASMGGQRSGANVLTF. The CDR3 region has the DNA TGTGCCAGCATGGGGGGACAGCGCTCTGGGGCCAACGTCCTGACTTTC.

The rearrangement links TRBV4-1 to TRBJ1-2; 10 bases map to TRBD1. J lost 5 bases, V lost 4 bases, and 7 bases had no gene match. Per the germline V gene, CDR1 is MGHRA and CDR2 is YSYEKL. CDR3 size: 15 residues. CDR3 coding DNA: TGCGCCAGCAGCCCCTATGAGGGACAGGGGTATGGCTACACCTTC. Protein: CASSPYEGQGYGYTF.

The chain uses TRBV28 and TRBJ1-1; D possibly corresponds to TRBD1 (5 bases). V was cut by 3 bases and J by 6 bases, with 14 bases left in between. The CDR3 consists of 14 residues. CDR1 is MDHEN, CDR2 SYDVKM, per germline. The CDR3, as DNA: TGTGCCAGCAGTTTGACCGACAGAATTGCTGAAGCTTTCTTT. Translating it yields CASSLTDRIAEAFF. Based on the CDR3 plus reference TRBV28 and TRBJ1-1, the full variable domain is DVKVTQSSRYLVKRTGEKVFLECVQDMDHENMFWYRQDPGLGLRLIYFSYDVKMKEKGDIPEGYSVSREKKERFSLILESASTNQTSMYLCASSLTDRIAEAFFGQGTRLTVV.

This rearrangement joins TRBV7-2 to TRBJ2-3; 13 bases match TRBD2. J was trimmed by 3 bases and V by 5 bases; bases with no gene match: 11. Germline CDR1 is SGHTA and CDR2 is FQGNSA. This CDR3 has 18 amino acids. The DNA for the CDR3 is TGTGCCAGCAGCCCTGCCGGACTAGCGGGAGTGAGGACAGATACGCAGTATTTT. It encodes CASSPAGLAGVRTDTQYF. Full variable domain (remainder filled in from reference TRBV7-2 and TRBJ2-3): GAGVSQSPSNKVTEKGKDVELRCDPISGHTALYWYRQSLGQGLEFLIYFQGNSAPDKSGLPSDRFSAERTGGSVSTLTIQRTQQEDSAVYLCASSPAGLAGVRTDTQYFGPGTRLTVL.

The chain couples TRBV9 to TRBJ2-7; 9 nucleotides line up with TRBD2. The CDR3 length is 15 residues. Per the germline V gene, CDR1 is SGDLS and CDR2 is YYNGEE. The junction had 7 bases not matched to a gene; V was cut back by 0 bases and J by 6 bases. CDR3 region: CASSVEGGRVAEQYF. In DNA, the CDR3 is TGTGCCAGCAGCGTAGAGGGCGGGAGGGTCGCCGAGCAGTACTTC.

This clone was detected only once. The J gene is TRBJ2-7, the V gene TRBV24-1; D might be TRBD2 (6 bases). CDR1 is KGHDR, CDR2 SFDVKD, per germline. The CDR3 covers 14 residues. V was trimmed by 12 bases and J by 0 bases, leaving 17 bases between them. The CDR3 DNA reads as TGTGCCCCTCGGGTAGCGGCCTTCTCCTACGAGCAGTACTTC. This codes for CAPRVAAFSYEQYF.